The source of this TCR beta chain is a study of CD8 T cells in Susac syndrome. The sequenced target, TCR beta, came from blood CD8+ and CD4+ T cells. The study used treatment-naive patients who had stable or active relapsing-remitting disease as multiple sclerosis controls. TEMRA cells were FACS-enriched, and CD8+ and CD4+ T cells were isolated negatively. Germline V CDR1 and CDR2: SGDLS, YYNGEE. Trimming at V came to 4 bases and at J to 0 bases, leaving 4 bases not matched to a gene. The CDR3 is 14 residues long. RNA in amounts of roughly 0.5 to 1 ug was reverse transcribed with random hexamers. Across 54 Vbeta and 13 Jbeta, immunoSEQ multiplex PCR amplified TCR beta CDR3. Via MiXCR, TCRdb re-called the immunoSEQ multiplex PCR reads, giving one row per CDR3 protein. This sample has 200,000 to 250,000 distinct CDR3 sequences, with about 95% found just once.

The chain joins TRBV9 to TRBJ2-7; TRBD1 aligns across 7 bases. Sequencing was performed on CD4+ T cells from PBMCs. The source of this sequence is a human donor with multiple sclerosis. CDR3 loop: CASSQTGFSYEQYF. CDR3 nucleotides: TGTGCCAGCAGCCAGACAGGGTTCTCCTACGAGCAGTACTTC.